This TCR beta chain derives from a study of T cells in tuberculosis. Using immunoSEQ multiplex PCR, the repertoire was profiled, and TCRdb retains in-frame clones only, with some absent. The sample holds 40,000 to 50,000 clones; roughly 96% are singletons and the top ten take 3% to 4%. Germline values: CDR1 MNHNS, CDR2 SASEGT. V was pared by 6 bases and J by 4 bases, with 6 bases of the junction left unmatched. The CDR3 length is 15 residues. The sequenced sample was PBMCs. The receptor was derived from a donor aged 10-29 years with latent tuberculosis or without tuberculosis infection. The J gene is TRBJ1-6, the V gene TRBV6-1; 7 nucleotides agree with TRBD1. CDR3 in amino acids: CASRDGTDYNSPLHF. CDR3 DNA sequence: TGTGCCAGCAGAGATGGGACAGATTATAATTCACCCCTCCACTTT.